A selection of T cell receptor beta chains follows, all from one sample in a study of PD-L1 blockade in urothelial cancer. This table comes from immunoSEQ multiplex PCR, and its TCRdb copy is limited to in-frame clones, with some not included. The sample contains 75,000 to 95,000 clones, 75% to 95% of which appear only once. The material was PBMCs, obtained around atezolizumab (anti-PD-L1) treatment. These receptors originate from a woman at least 80 years old with urothelial cancer. Each CDR3 is given with its conserved first and last residue. D genes are given only for firm matches. For some rows the clone size is stated as once, few or many, or as a class when expanded; others skip it.

NA,NA,TRBV12-5,TRBJ2-2,CASGLVSGGELFF,TGTGCTAGTGGTTTGGTATCAGGCGGGGAGCTGTTTTTT
NA,NA,TRBV6-1,TRBJ2-7,CASSNREIDEQYF,TGTGCCAGCAGTAACAGGGAGATCGACGAGCAGTACTTC
NA,TRBD1,TRBV27,TRBJ2-7,CATLGTGKGEQYF,TGTGCCACCCTAGGGACAGGAAAAGGGGAGCAGTACTTC
NA,TRBD2,TRBV19,TRBJ2-7,CASKVAGVGEQYF,TGTGCCAGTAAGGTAGCGGGAGTAGGGGAGCAGTACTTC
NA,TRBD2,TRBV14,TRBJ2-3,CASSPASGSRTDTQYF,TGTGCCAGCAGCCCAGCTAGCGGGAGTCGAACAGATACGCAGTATTTT
NA,NA,TRBV5-1,TRBJ2-5,CASSLGAAGETQYF,TGCGCCAGCAGCTTGGGGGCTGCTGGGGAGACCCAGTACTTC
NA,TRBD1,TRBV30,TRBJ2-7,CAWSFLGQGYEQYF,TGTGCCTGGAGTTTCCTGGGACAGGGCTACGAGCAGTACTTC
NA,NA,TRBV29-1,TRBJ2-1,CSVEGQRAYNEQFF,TGCAGCGTTGAAGGACAGCGGGCCTACAATGAGCAGTTCTTC
NA,NA,TRBV18,TRBJ1-2,CASSPPGETRGYTF,TGTGCCAGCTCACCGCCGGGGGAGACGAGGGGCTACACCTTC
NA,TRBD2,TRBV7-6,TRBJ2-1,CASSNMGGTGEQFF,TGTGCCAGCAGCAACATGGGGGGGACCGGTGAGCAGTTCTTC
NA,TRBD2,TRBV7-6,TRBJ2-1,CASSYVPPAGGIDNEQFF,TGTGCCAGCAGCTACGTTCCCCCTGCGGGAGGGATCGACAATGAGCAGTTCTTC
NA,NA,TRBV18,TRBJ2-5,CASSPSAAWRETQYF,TGTGCCAGCTCACCATCGGCTGCCTGGAGGGAGACCCAGTACTTC
NA,TRBD1,TRBV7-2,TRBJ1-5,CASSRQGAGNQPQHF,TGTGCCAGCAGCCGCCAGGGGGCTGGCAATCAGCCCCAGCATTTT
NA,NA,TRBV27,TRBJ2-2,CASSLGLTTGELFF,TGTGCCAGCAGTCTAGGACTAACCACCGGGGAGCTGTTTTTT
NA,NA,TRBV7-8,TRBJ1-2,CASSLDRFYGYTF,TGTGCCAGCAGCTTAGACAGGTTCTATGGCTACACCTTC
NA,TRBD2,TRBV7-2,TRBJ2-3,CASSRSSGGTDTQYF,TGTGCCAGCAGCCGTTCGAGCGGGGGCACAGATACGCAGTATTTT
NA,NA,TRBV25-1,TRBJ1-3,CASSPFTPGNPGNTIYF,TGTGCCAGCAGTCCATTCACCCCCGGTAACCCTGGAAACACCATATATTTT
NA,TRBD2,TRBV28,TRBJ2-7,CASSLWTSGSYEQYF,TGTGCCAGCAGTTTATGGACTAGCGGGAGCTACGAGCAGTACTTC
NA,NA,TRBV7-2,TRBJ2-5,CASSPGRETQYF,TGTGCCAGCAGCCCAGGGAGGGAGACCCAGTACTTC
NA,NA,TRBV19,TRBJ1-1,CAAHRGFSNPNAEAFF,TGTGCCGCCCATCGAGGGTTCTCGAACCCGAACGCTGAAGCTTTCTTT
NA,NA,TRBV6-5,TRBJ1-5,CASRRTTDQPQHF,TGTGCCAGCAGGCGCACCACGGATCAGCCCCAGCATTTT
NA,TRBD2,TRBV27,TRBJ2-3,CASSSPGLADTQYF,TGTGCCAGCAGTTCCCCGGGACTAGCGGATACGCAGTATTTT
NA,NA,TRBV7-9,TRBJ2-7,CASSLAGDEQYF,TGTGCCAGCAGCTTAGCAGGGGACGAGCAGTACTTC
NA,NA,TRBV27,TRBJ2-7,CASSRDTTYEQYF,TGTGCCAGCAGTCGGGACACGACCTACGAGCAGTACTTC
NA,TRBD2,TRBV9,TRBJ2-1,CASSVEGREPYNEQFF,TGTGCCAGCAGCGTAGAGGGGAGGGAACCCTACAATGAGCAGTTCTTC
NA,TRBD1,TRBV30,TRBJ1-1,CAWSRRTGLNTEAFF,TGTGCCTGGAGTAGACGGACAGGGCTGAACACTGAAGCTTTCTTT
NA,TRBD2,TRBV19,TRBJ2-1,CASSNRPGLATNEQFF,TGTGCCAGTAGTAACCGTCCGGGACTAGCGACGAATGAGCAGTTCTTC
many,NA,TRBV15,TRBJ1-5,CATQPHMGTNQPQHF,TGTGCCACCCAGCCCCATATGGGGACTAATCAGCCCCAGCATTTT